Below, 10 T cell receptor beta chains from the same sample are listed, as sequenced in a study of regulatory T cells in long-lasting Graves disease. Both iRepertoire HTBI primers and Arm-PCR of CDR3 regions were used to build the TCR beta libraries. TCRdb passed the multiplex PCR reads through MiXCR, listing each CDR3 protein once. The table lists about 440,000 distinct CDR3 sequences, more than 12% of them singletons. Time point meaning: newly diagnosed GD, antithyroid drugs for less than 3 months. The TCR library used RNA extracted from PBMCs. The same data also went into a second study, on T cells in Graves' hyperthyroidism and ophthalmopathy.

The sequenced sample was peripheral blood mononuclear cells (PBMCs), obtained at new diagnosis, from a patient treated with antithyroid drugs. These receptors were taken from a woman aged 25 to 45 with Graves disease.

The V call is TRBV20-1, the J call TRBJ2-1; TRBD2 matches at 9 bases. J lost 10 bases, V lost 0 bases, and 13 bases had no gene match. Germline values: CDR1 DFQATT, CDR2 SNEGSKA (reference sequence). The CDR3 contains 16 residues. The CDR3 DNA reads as TGCAGTGCTAGAGATCTGAGTGGCGGGAGGGGACTCGAGCAGTTCTTC. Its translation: CSARDLSGGRGLEQFF.

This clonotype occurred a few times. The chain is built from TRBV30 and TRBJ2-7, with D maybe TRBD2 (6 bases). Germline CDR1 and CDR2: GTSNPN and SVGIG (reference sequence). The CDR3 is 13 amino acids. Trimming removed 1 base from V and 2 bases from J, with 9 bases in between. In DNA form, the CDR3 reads TGTGCCTGGAGTGGGGGACTGACCTACGAGCAGTACTTC. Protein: CAWSGGLTYEQYF. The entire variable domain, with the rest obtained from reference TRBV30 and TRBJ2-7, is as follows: SQTIHQWPATLVQPVGSPLSLECTVEGTSNPNLYWYRQAAGRGLQLLFYSVGIGQISSEVPQNLSASRPQDRQFILSSKKLLLSDSGFYLCAWSGGLTYEQYFGPGTRLTVT.

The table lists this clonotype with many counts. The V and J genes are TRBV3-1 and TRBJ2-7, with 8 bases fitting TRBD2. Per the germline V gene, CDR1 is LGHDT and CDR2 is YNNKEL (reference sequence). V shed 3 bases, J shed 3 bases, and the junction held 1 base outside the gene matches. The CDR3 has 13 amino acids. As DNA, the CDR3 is TGTGCCAGCAGCCAGCGGGAGGACTACGAGCAGTACTTC. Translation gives CASSQREDYEQYF.

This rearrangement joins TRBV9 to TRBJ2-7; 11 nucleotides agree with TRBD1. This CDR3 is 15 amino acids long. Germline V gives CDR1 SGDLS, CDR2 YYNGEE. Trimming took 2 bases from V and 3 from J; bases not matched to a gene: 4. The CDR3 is CASSVAGQGVYEQYF. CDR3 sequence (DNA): TGTGCCAGCAGCGTGGCGGGACAGGGGGTCTACGAGCAGTACTTC.

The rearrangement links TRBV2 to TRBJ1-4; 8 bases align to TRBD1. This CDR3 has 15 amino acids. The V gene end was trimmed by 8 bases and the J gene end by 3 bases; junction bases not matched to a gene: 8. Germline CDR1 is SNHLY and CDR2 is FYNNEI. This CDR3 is CASFPQGASNEKLFF. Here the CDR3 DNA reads TGTGCCAGCTTCCCCCAGGGGGCCTCTAATGAAAAACTGTTTTTT.

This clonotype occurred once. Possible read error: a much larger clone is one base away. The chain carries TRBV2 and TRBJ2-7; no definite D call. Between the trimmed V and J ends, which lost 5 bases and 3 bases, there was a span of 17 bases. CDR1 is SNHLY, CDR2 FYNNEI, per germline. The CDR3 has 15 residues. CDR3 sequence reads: CASSHKPAGRYEQYF. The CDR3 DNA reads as TGTGCCAGCAGTCACAAACCGGCAGGTCGCTACGAGCAGTACTTC.

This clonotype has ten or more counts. The CDR3 sequence: CASSSGDFSNQPQHF. CDR3 sequence (DNA): TGTGCCAGCAGCTCAGGGGACTTCAGCAATCAGCCCCAGCATTTT. The chain couples TRBV7-8 to TRBJ1-5; TRBD1 might be the D (6 bases). The CDR3 spans 15 residues. Trimming removed 4 bases from V and 1 base from J, with 11 bases in between. CDR1 is SGHVS, CDR2 FQNEAQ, per germline.

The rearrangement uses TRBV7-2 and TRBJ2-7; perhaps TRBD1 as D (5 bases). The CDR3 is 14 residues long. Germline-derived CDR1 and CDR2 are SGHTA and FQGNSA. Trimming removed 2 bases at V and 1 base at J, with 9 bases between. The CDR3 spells CASSLTQVSYEQYF. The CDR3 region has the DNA TGTGCCAGCAGCTTAACACAGGTTTCCTACGAGCAGTACTTC.

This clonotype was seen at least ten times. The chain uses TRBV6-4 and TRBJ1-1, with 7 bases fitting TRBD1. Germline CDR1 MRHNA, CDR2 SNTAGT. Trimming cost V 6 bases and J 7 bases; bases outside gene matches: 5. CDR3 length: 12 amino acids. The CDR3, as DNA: TGTGCCAGCAGGCAGGGGGACGGTGAAGCTTTCTTT. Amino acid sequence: CASRQGDGEAFF.

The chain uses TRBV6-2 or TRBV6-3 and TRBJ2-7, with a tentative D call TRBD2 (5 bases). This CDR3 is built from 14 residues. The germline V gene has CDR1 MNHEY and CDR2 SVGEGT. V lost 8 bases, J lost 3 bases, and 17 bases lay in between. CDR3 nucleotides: TGTGCCAGCGGGCCCGACTATCAGCTCTACGAGCAGTACTTC. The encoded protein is CASGPDYQLYEQYF.